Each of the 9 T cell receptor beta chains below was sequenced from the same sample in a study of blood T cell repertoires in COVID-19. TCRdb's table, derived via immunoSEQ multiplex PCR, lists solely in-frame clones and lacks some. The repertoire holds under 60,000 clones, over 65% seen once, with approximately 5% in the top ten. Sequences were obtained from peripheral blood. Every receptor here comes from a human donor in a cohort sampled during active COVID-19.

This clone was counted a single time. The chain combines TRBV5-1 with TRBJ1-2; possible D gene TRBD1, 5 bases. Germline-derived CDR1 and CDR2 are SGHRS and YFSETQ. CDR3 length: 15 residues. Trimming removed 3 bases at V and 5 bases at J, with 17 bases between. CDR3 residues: CASSSGDGLSYGYTF. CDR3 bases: TGCGCCAGCAGCTCGGGGGACGGTCTGTCATATGGCTACACCTTC.

This chain's CDR3 is CAISESGGAGYTF. CDR3 bases: TGTGCCATCAGTGAGTCGGGAGGGGCGGGCTACACCTTC. The chain combines TRBV10-3 with TRBJ1-2, with D maybe TRBD1 (5 bases). Germline values: CDR1 ENHRY, CDR2 SYGVKD. The CDR3 loop spans 13 amino acids. The V end lost 0 bases, the J end lost 8 bases, and 10 bases lay between the germline ends.

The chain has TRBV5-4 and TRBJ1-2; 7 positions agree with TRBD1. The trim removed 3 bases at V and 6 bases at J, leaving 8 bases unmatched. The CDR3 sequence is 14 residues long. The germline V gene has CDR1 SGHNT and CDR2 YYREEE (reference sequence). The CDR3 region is CASSSFDRDHGYTF. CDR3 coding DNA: TGTGCCAGCAGCTCCTTCGACAGGGACCATGGCTACACCTTC.

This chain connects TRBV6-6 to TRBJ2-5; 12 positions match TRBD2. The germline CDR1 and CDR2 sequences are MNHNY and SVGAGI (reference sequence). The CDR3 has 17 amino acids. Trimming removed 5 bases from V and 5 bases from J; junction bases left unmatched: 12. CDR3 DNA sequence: TGTGCCAGCAGTCGTGGGTTGACTAGCGGGGGAGGTGAGACCCAGTACTTC. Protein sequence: CASSRGLTSGGGETQYF.

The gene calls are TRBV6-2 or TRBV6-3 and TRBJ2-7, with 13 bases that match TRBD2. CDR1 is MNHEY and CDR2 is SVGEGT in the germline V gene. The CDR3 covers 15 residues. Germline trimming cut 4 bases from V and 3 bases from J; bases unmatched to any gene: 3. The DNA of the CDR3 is TGTGCCAGCAGTTCGGGACTAGCGGGGCTCTACGAGCAGTACTTC. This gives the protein CASSSGLAGLYEQYF.

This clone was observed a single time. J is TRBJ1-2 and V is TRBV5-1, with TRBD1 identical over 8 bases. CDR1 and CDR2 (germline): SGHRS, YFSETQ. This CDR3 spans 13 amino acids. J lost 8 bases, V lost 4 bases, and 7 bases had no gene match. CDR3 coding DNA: TGCGCCAGCAGCGCTCGACAGGGGTTGGGCTACACCTTC. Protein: CASSARQGLGYTF. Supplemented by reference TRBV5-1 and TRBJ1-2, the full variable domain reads KAGVTQTPRYLIKTRGQQVTLSCSPISGHRSVSWYQQTPGQGLQFLFEYFSETQRNKGNFPGRFSGRQFSNSRSEMNVSTLELGDSALYLCASSARQGLGYTFGSGTRLTVV.

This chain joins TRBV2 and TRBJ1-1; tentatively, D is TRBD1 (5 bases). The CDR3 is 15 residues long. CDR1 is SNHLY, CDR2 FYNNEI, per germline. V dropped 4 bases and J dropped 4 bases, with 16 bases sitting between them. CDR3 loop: CASSVGRVSGTEAFF. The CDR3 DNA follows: TGTGCCAGCAGTGTGGGCAGGGTTAGCGGCACTGAAGCTTTCTTT.

As DNA, the CDR3 is TGCGCCAGCAGCCAAGACACAGGGGATACGCAGTATTTT. Its protein is CASSQDTGDTQYF. The chain joins TRBV4-3 to TRBJ2-3, with D possibly matching TRBD1 (6 bases). Trimming left V 0 bases short and J 6 bases short, with 7 bases between. The CDR3 loop spans 13 amino acids. The V gene's germline CDR1 is LGHNA and CDR2 YSLEER.

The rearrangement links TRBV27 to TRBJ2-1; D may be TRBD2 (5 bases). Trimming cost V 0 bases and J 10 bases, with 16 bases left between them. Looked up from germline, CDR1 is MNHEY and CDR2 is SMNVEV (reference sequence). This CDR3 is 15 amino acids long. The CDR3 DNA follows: TGTGCCAGCAGTTTATCGAGGGTGGCGGGTGGGGAGCAGTTCTTC. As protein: CASSLSRVAGGEQFF.